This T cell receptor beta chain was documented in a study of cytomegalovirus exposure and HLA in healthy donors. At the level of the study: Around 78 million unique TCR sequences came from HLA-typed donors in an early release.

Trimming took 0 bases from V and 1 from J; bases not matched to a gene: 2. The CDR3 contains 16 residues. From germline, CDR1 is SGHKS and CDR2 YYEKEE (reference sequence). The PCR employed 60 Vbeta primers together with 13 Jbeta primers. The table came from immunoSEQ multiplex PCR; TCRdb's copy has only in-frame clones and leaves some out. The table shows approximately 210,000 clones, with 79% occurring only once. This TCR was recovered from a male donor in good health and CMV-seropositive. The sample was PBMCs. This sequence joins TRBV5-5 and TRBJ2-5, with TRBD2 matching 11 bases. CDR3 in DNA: TGTGCCAGCAGCTTGGGTCTAGCGGGGGGCCAAGAGACCCAGTACTTC. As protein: CASSLGLAGGQETQYF.